A single TCR beta chain is shown here with its context. What it recognizes is unknown. Some clones are missing from TCRdb's copy, which holds only in-frame ones; the method was immunoSEQ multiplex PCR. The sample includes fewer than 20,000 clones, 75% to 90% of them seen just once. Treatment: AdE1-LMPpoly-expanded autologous EBV-specific T-cell therapy followed by anti-PD-1 nivolumab. This sample stems from a study of EBV T-cell therapy then PD-1 blockade in nasopharyngeal carcinoma. This CDR3 spans 12 amino acids. The ends were cut back, 5 bases at V and 7 bases at J, with 8 bases in the middle. Germline loops: CDR1 SEHNR, CDR2 FQNEAQ (reference sequence).

The sequence derives from a man aged 40-50 years with nasopharyngeal carcinoma. The chain uses TRBV7-9 and TRBJ1-4, with D uncertain. Sequences were derived from CD8+ T cells from blood, sampled at day 0 from a patient whose treatment included autologous EBV-specific T cells and nivolumab. The CDR3 DNA follows: TGTGCCAGCAGCCGTGGGGTTGAAAAACTGTTTTTT. It codes for CASSRGVEKLFF. Drawing the rest from reference TRBV7-9 and TRBJ1-4, the complete variable domain is DTGVSQNPRHKITKRGQNVTFRCDPISEHNRLYWYRQTLGQGPEFLTYFQNEAQLEKSRLLSDRFSAERPKGSFSTLEIQRTEQGDSAMYLCASSRGVEKLFFGSGTQLSVL.